The 6 T cell receptor beta chains below were found in one sample sequenced in a study of OX40 agonist ivuxolimab in advanced cancers. Libraries were prepared by immunoSEQ multiplex PCR; TCRdb keeps only in-frame clonotypes and omits some of them. In the table there are 70,000 or so clones, about 90% of which are singletons. The material was CD4+ or CD8+ T cells sorted from blood, obtained in a trial of the OX40 agonist ivuxolimab. The receptors were gathered from an adult with an advanced solid tumor such as melanoma, head and neck, liver or kidney cancer.

The rearrangement links TRBV9 to TRBJ1-3, with D possibly being TRBD1 (6 bases). There are 14 residues in the CDR3. From germline, CDR1 is SGDLS and CDR2 YYNGEE. V lost 4 bases to trimming and J lost 4 bases, with 12 bases between them. CDR3 nucleotide sequence: TGTGCCAGCAGCCCCCCCGGGACAGGAAACACCATATATTTT. This codes for CASSPPGTGNTIYF.

The CDR3 loop is CASSNSGQPFNQPQHF. CDR3 DNA sequence: TGTGCCAGTAGTAACTCGGGACAGCCATTCAATCAGCCCCAGCATTTT. The chain carries TRBV19 and TRBJ1-5; 7 bases map to TRBD1. In germline, CDR1 is LNHDA, CDR2 SQIVND (reference sequence). This CDR3 spans 16 amino acids. Losses at the gene ends were 4 bases for V and 3 bases for J; bases not matched to a gene: 9.

The chain joins TRBV30 to TRBJ2-3, with 10 bases lining up with TRBD2. This CDR3 region has 16 residues. Germline lookup yields CDR1 GTSNPN and CDR2 SVGIG (reference sequence). Trimming at V came to 3 bases and at J to 2 bases, leaving 8 bases not matched to a gene. CDR3: CAWSVGLAAHTDTQYF. For the CDR3, the DNA is TGTGCCTGGAGCGTAGGACTAGCGGCCCACACAGATACGCAGTATTTT.

The CDR3 DNA follows: TGTGCCAGCAGCGCAGGACAGGGGGGATCCTACGAGCAGTACTTC. Its protein product is CASSAGQGGSYEQYF. V is TRBV9 and J is TRBJ2-7; 10 bases match TRBD1. This CDR3 has 15 residues. Trimming took 3 bases from V and 1 from J; bases not matched to a gene: 4. Germline values: CDR1 SGDLS, CDR2 YYNGEE.

This sequence joins TRBV28 and TRBJ1-2, with TRBD1 matching 10 bases. The CDR3 runs to 17 residues. V dropped 2 bases and J dropped 2; count of bases not matched to a gene: 8. Germline CDR1 MDHEN, CDR2 SYDVKM. CDR3 sequence (DNA): TGTGCCAGCAGTTTAGGGACAGGGGTTTTGGGGAACTATGGCTACACCTTC. Residues: CASSLGTGVLGNYGYTF.

Here the CDR3 DNA reads TGTGCCTGGAGTGGGTTTAGCGGCTCAGAGCAGTTCTTC. Its protein product is CAWSGFSGSEQFF. The chain recombines TRBV30 with TRBJ2-1; D is perhaps TRBD2 (6 bases). CDR1 and CDR2 from the germline V gene are GTSNPN and SVGIG (reference sequence). Trimming cost V 1 base and J 10 bases, with 14 bases left between them. This CDR3 contains 13 residues.